This TCR beta chain appears in the sequencing data of a study of cytomegalovirus exposure and HLA in healthy donors. The V gene lost 2 bases and the J gene lost 0 bases, with 8 bases spanning the gap. Per the germline V gene, CDR1 is SNHLY and CDR2 is FYNNEI. This CDR3 comprises 15 residues. This clone was seen more than once but under ten times. A multiplex PCR was run with 60 Vbeta primers and 13 Jbeta primers. Clones were sequenced by immunoSEQ multiplex PCR, and TCRdb holds only the in-frame ones, with some missing. Of 100,000 or so clones in the sample, approximately 16% were seen once. Sequencing input: PBMCs. V usage is TRBV2 and J usage is TRBJ2-1; D unresolved. This receptor was obtained from a female donor in good health and CMV-seronegative. The CDR3 protein is CASSEQRSSYNEQFF. CDR3 bases: TGTGCCAGCAGTGAACAGCGAAGCTCCTACAATGAGCAGTTCTTC.